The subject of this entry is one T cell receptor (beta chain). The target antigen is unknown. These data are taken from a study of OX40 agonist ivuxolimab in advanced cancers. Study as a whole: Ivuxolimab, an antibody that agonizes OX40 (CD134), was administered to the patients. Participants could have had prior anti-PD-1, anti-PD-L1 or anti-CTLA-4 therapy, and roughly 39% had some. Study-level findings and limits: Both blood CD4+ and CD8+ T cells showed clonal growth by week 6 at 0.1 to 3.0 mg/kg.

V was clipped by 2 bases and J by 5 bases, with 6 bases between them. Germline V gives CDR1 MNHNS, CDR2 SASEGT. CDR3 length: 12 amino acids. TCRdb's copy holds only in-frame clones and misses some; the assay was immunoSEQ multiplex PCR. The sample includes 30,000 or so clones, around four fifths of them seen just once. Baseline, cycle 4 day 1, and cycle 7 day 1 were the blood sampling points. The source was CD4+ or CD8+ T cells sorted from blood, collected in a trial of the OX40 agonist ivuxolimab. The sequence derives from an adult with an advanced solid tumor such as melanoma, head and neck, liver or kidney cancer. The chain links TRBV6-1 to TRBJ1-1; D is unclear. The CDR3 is CASSEWVTEAFF. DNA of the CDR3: TGTGCCAGCAGTGAATGGGTAACTGAAGCTTTCTTT.